Below are 30 T cell receptor beta chains sequenced from a single sample in a study of cytomegalovirus exposure and HLA in healthy donors. In the PCR, 60 Vbeta and 13 Jbeta primers were used. This table comes from immunoSEQ multiplex PCR, and its TCRdb copy is limited to in-frame clones, with some not included. The table includes about 240,000 clones, about 80% detected once. Sequencing was performed on PBMCs. The receptors come from a woman in her sixties or seventies in good health and CMV-seropositive.

The chain combines TRBV5-4 with TRBJ2-2; 12 nucleotides align to TRBD2. Unmatched junction bases numbered 3, after V lost 3 bases and J lost 0 bases. Germline lookup yields CDR1 SGHNT and CDR2 YYREEE (reference sequence). This CDR3 has 17 amino acids. The CDR3 DNA reads as TGTGCCAGCAGCTCTCGGACTAGCGGGGCGAACACCGGGGAGCTGTTTTTT. This gives the protein CASSSRTSGANTGELFF.

On this clone itself: A junction end diverges from the germline sequence, so it may reflect a read error. The sample carries other DNA sequences with the same CDR3. The V gene is TRBV6-1, the J gene TRBJ1-1, with D possibly being TRBD1 (6 bases). The CDR3 contains 14 residues. The germline V gene encodes CDR1 MNHNS and CDR2 SASEGT. CDR3 region: CASSAQGGNTEAFF. CDR3 DNA: TGTGCCAGCAGTGCACAGGGCGGCAACACTGAAGCTTTTTTT.

V gene TRBV6-5 combines with J gene TRBJ2-5; the match to TRBD2 covers 9 bases. This CDR3 is built from 15 residues. Germline CDR1 reads MNHEY; CDR2 reads SVGAGI. Germline trimming cut 7 bases from V and 5 bases from J; bases unmatched to any gene: 11. DNA for the CDR3: TGTGCCAGCACCCGCTCGGGACTAGCAGACGAGACCCAGTACTTC. Its translation is CASTRSGLADETQYF.

The chain carries TRBV6-6 and TRBJ2-7; D is unresolved. The V and J ends lost 0 bases and 2 bases respectively, with 5 bases between them. This CDR3 spans 13 amino acids. Germline-derived CDR1 and CDR2 are MNHNY and SVGAGI (reference sequence). DNA for the CDR3: TGTGCCAGCAGTTACTCGAGTCCCTACGAGCAGTACTTC. This codes for CASSYSSPYEQYF.

Details on this clone: At one of its ends the junction is not consistent with the germline gene, which may arise from a read error. This sequence joins TRBV27 and TRBJ2-7, with D unclear. The CDR3 loop spans 13 amino acids. Germline CDR1 is MNHEY and CDR2 is SMNVEV (reference sequence). The chain's CDR3 is CASSVSINYEQYF. Here the CDR3 DNA reads TGTGCCAGCAGTGTATCAATCAACTACGAGCAGTACTTC.

V gene TRBV15 combines with J gene TRBJ2-7, with D possibly TRBD1 on 5 matching bases. With 0 bases removed from V and 1 base from J, the gap between germline ends came to 7 bases. CDR1 and CDR2 (germline): LNHNV, YYDKDF (reference sequence). CDR3 length equals 14 residues. The DNA of the CDR3 is TGTGCCACCAGCAGAGAAGCAGGGTCCTACGAGCAGTACTTC. This translates into CATSREAGSYEQYF.

The rearrangement uses TRBV7-3 and TRBJ2-3; a weak D match, TRBD1 (7 bases). CDR3 length: 16 amino acids. V was pared by 2 bases and J by 0 bases, with 12 bases between. CDR1 SGHTA and CDR2 FQGTGA come from the germline V gene. This CDR3 reads CASSLGGTASTDTQYF. CDR3 bases: TGTGCCAGCAGCTTAGGAGGGACAGCTAGCACAGATACGCAGTATTTT. Complete variable domain (other parts from reference TRBV7-3 and TRBJ2-3): GAGVSQTPSNKVTEKGKYVELRCDPISGHTALYWYRQSLGQGPEFLIYFQGTGAADDSGLPNDRFFAVRPEGSVSTLKIQRTERGDSAVYLCASSLGGTASTDTQYFGPGTRLTVL.

The V gene is TRBV5-1, the J gene TRBJ1-6; D is unresolved. Looked up from germline, CDR1 is SGHRS and CDR2 is YFSETQ. V was shortened by 4 bases and J by 8 bases, with 10 bases between the two germline ends. The CDR3 is made up of 13 amino acids. The CDR3 nucleotides read TGCGCCAGCAGCATAGAGGAGGATTCACCCCTCCACTTT. It encodes CASSIEEDSPLHF.

The chain combines TRBV30 with TRBJ1-3; 10 bases line up with TRBD1. Germline lookup yields CDR1 GTSNPN and CDR2 SVGIG (reference sequence). The CDR3 has 16 amino acids. J was trimmed by 1 base and V by 5 bases; bases with no gene match: 8. CDR3 residues: CAWFTPGQGSGNTIYF. CDR3 DNA sequence: TGTGCCTGGTTTACACCGGGACAGGGGTCTGGAAACACCATATATTTT.

V gene TRBV9 combines with J gene TRBJ1-2; the D gene is possibly TRBD1 (5 bases). Germline CDR1 SGDLS, CDR2 YYNGEE. This CDR3 is built from 13 residues. Trimming stripped 3 bases from V and 8 bases from J, with 14 bases between. The CDR3 is CASSAALKGGYTF. The DNA of the CDR3 is TGTGCCAGCAGCGCGGCCCTCAAGGGGGGCTACACCTTC.

The chain uses TRBV30 and TRBJ2-3, with 11 bases identical to TRBD2. V trimming: 4 bases; J trimming: 10 bases; junction bases outside the gene matches: 10. This CDR3 spans 14 amino acids. CDR1 is GTSNPN, CDR2 SVGIG, per germline (reference sequence). The CDR3 coding sequence is TGTGCCTGGACGGGTCTAGCGGGAGGTCCTTCGCAGTATTTT. It codes for CAWTGLAGGPSQYF.

The rearrangement links TRBV6-5 to TRBJ1-1; tentative D call: TRBD1 (5 bases). The CDR3 totals 14 residues. Deletions cut 3 bases from V and 8 bases from J, with 16 bases between. Germline CDR1 MNHEY, CDR2 SVGAGI. The CDR3 region is CASSYRDSPIEAFF. In DNA form, the CDR3 reads TGTGCCAGCAGTTATCGTGACAGTCCGATCGAAGCTTTCTTT.

The J gene is TRBJ2-7, the V gene TRBV29-1, with D uncertain. In germline, CDR1 is SQVTM, CDR2 ANQGSEA. Trimming shortened V by 4 bases and J by 0 bases, and 7 bases separated the two germline ends. This CDR3 spans 12 amino acids. CDR3 amino acids: CSVVLSSYEQYF. Written as DNA, the CDR3 is TGCAGCGTTGTACTGAGCTCCTACGAGCAGTACTTC.

The chain is built from TRBV7-2 and TRBJ2-4; D is perhaps TRBD2 (6 bases). V was pared by 5 bases and J by 3 bases, with 17 bases between. CDR3 length: 16 residues. The V gene's germline CDR1 is SGHTA and CDR2 FQGNSA. This chain's CDR3 is CASSVGLRPDKNIQYF. The CDR3 DNA reads as TGTGCCAGCAGCGTGGGACTCCGTCCCGACAAAAACATTCAGTACTTC.

This sequence joins TRBV7-3 and TRBJ2-3; 10 nucleotides agree with TRBD2. The V gene's germline CDR1 is SGHTA and CDR2 FQGTGA. The CDR3 sequence is 16 residues long. With V trimmed by 0 bases and J by 4 bases, 4 bases remained unmatched. CDR3 nucleotide sequence: TGTGCCAGCAGCTTAACGGGAAGCGGGAGGGCAGATACGCAGTATTTT. It translates to CASSLTGSGRADTQYF. Variable domain in full (rest from reference TRBV7-3 and TRBJ2-3): GAGVSQTPSNKVTEKGKYVELRCDPISGHTALYWYRQSLGQGPEFLIYFQGTGAADDSGLPNDRFFAVRPEGSVSTLKIQRTERGDSAVYLCASSLTGSGRADTQYFGPGTRLTVL.

The chain carries TRBV2 and TRBJ2-3; 9 bases map to TRBD1. CDR1 is SNHLY, CDR2 FYNNEI, per germline. V was clipped by 6 bases and J by 1 base; unmatched bases: 2. The CDR3 runs 14 residues. CDR3 sequence (DNA): TGTGCCAGCAGGTGGGACAGGGGCACAGATACGCAGTATTTT. Its translation is CASRWDRGTDTQYF.

CDR3 sequence reads: CASSIDRGTGSGYGYTF. For the CDR3, the DNA is TGTGCCAGTAGTATAGATCGGGGGACAGGGAGCGGCTATGGCTACACCTTC. The rearrangement joins TRBV19 to TRBJ1-2; 9 bases match TRBD1. The CDR3 consists of 17 residues. In germline, CDR1 is LNHDA, CDR2 SQIVND (reference sequence). Trimming took 0 bases from V and 4 from J; bases not matched to a gene: 9.

The J gene is TRBJ2-1, the V gene TRBV7-9; possible D gene TRBD2, 7 bases. Germline CDR1 SEHNR, CDR2 FQNEAQ (reference sequence). With 7 bases removed from V and 6 bases from J, the gap between germline ends came to 19 bases. CDR3 length: 15 amino acids. In DNA, the CDR3 is TGTGCCAGCACCAGGACTAGGGGGGGAGTCAATGAGCAGTTCTTC. It codes for CASTRTRGGVNEQFF.

The rearrangement uses TRBV2 and TRBJ2-7; no clear D. The CDR3 has 14 amino acids. Germline values: CDR1 SNHLY, CDR2 FYNNEI. The V gene lost 7 bases and the J gene lost 5 bases, with 18 bases spanning the gap. This CDR3 reads CASKRSILRDEQYF. DNA of the CDR3: TGTGCCAGCAAGAGGTCCATCCTTCGGGACGAGCAGTACTTC.

This chain uses TRBV6-1 with TRBJ2-7; D might be TRBD1 (5 bases). Trimming stripped 4 bases from V and 1 base from J, with 11 bases between. The germline gives CDR1 MNHNS, CDR2 SASEGT. The CDR3 consists of 14 residues. The CDR3 here is CASSVGRVSYEQYF. For the CDR3, the DNA is TGTGCCAGCAGTGTCGGCAGGGTGTCCTACGAGCAGTACTTC.

This clone is a singleton in its sample. The chain uses TRBV9 and TRBJ1-2, with TRBD1 matching over 7 bases. The germline CDR1 and CDR2 sequences are SGDLS and YYNGEE. J lost 4 bases, V lost 0 bases, and 6 bases had no gene match. The CDR3 runs 15 residues. The CDR3 bases are TGTGCCAGCAGCGTAGAGGCAGGGGGAAGCTATGGCTACACCTTC. Translation gives CASSVEAGGSYGYTF.

V and J are TRBV7-3 and TRBJ2-3; D call uncertain. Germline CDR1 and CDR2: SGHTA and FQGTGA. V shed 5 bases and J shed 0 bases, with 12 bases lying between them. This CDR3 has 15 amino acids. The CDR3 nucleotides read TGTGCCAGCAGCCTCCTTTCTACTAGCACAGATACGCAGTATTTT. Its translation is CASSLLSTSTDTQYF.

The genes are TRBV6-1 and TRBJ2-6, with D unclear. The CDR3 has 14 residues. The V gene lost 8 bases and the J gene lost 3 bases, with 11 bases spanning the gap. CDR1 is MNHNS and CDR2 is SASEGT in the germline V gene. The CDR3 DNA reads TGTGCCAGCCGCGAGCGAGATGGGGCCAACGTCCTGACTTTC. Translation gives CASRERDGANVLTF.

For the CDR3, the DNA is TGCGCCAGCAGCTCGGGACCGACAGGGGGCAATAGTGAAAAACTGTTTTTT. Translated, it gives CASSSGPTGGNSEKLFF. The V and J genes are TRBV5-1 and TRBJ1-4; 10 nucleotides align to TRBD1. Unmatched junction bases numbered 12, after V lost 3 bases and J lost 7 bases. The length of the CDR3 is 17 residues. CDR1 and CDR2 from the germline V gene are SGHRS and YFSETQ.

The rearrangement uses TRBV9 and TRBJ1-1; perhaps TRBD1 as D (5 bases). CDR3 length: 14 amino acids. The germline V and J ends were trimmed by 4 bases and 2 bases, with 12 bases remaining between them. Germline loops: CDR1 SGDLS, CDR2 YYNGEE. In DNA form, the CDR3 reads TGTGCCAGCAGCCTTAAAGGGGCAAACACTGAAGCTTTCTTT. Its translation is CASSLKGANTEAFF.

The V gene is TRBV5-1, the J gene TRBJ1-1, with D possibly matching TRBD1 (6 bases). The CDR3 runs 15 residues. V was cut by 7 bases and J by 4 bases, with 20 bases left in between. Germline V gives CDR1 SGHRS, CDR2 YFSETQ. In DNA form, the CDR3 reads TGCGCCAGCGCCCCCCTGGGGGAAGGGGGCACTGAAGCTTTCTTT. Translation gives CASAPLGEGGTEAFF.

This clone occurred once. This chain uses TRBV5-6 with TRBJ2-3; 7 bases align to TRBD2. The CDR3 has 16 amino acids. V lost 1 base and J lost 3; bases outside the gene matches: 8. The germline CDR1 and CDR2 sequences are SGHDT and YYEEEE. DNA of the CDR3: TGTGCCAGCAGCTTGTTAGGCGGGAGACGTACAGATACGCAGTATTTT. Residues: CASSLLGGRRTDTQYF.

CDR3 coding DNA: TGTGCCAGCAGTCAGATTCTCCGTCCCGGGGAGCTGTTTTTT. Its translation: CASSQILRPGELFF. The genes are TRBV9 and TRBJ2-2; no firm D call. Trimming took off 5 bases at V and 6 bases at J, with 14 bases between the two ends. Germline CDR1 SGDLS, CDR2 YYNGEE. The CDR3 is 14 residues long.

The rearrangement joins TRBV29-1 to TRBJ2-7, with D perhaps TRBD1 (6 bases). V gave up 2 bases and J gave up 4 bases, with 18 bases separating them. CDR3 length: 15 residues. Germline V gene data show CDR1 as SQVTM and CDR2 as ANQGSEA. CDR3 sequence (DNA): TGCAGCGTTGAACGCCCTCAGGGGCAAGGTTACGAGCAGTACTTC. It codes for CSVERPQGQGYEQYF.

The rearrangement links TRBV19 to TRBJ1-3; D is uncertain. V was cut by 5 bases and J by 2 bases, with 10 bases left in between. Germline CDR1 reads LNHDA; CDR2 reads SQIVND (reference sequence). CDR3 size: 14 residues. The DNA of the CDR3 is TGTGCCAGTAGTCCGGGAGGCCCTGGAAACACCATATATTTT. Its translation: CASSPGGPGNTIYF.